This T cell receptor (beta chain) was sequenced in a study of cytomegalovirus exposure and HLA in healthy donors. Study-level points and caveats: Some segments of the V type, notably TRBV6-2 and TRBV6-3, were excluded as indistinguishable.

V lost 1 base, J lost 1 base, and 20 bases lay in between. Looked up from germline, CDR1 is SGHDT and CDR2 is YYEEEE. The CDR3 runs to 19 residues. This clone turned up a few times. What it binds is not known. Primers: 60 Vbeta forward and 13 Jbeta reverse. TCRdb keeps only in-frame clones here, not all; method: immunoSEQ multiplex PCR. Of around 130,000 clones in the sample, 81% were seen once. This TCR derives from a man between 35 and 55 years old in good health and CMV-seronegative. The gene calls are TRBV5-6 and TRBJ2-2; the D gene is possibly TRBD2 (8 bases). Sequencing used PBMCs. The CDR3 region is CASSLLYRGLGRNTGELFF. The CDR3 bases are TGTGCCAGCAGCTTGTTATACAGGGGACTAGGTCGGAACACCGGGGAGCTGTTTTTT.